The 8 T cell receptor beta chains below all came from one sample that was sequenced in a study of T-cell memory formation after mild COVID-19. Using its own MiXCR run on the 5' RACE reads, TCRdb lists one record per CDR3 protein. Here the sample spans under 250,000 distinct CDR3 sequences, 15% being singletons. Sequencing used PBMCs or a T cell subset sorted from them (not recorded which). The receptors were gathered from an adult woman who had mild COVID-19 (a few samples of this study predate the infection). Cell type and time point are not known.

The rearrangement uses TRBV29-1 and TRBJ1-1; the D gene is possibly TRBD1 (6 bases). Trimming shortened V by 7 bases and J by 4 bases, and 16 bases separated the two germline ends. Germline V gene sequence: CDR1 SQVTM, CDR2 ANQGSEA. The CDR3 extends over 13 amino acids. This CDR3 is CSATDRFATEAFF. The CDR3 DNA sequence: TGCAGCGCCACCGACAGGTTCGCCACTGAAGCTTTCTTT.

The gene calls are TRBV27 and TRBJ1-5; no definite D call. The CDR3 is made up of 14 amino acids. V was cut by 6 bases and J by 4 bases, with 13 bases left in between. The germline CDR1 and CDR2 sequences are MNHEY and SMNVEV (reference sequence). CDR3 DNA: TGTGCCAGCAGGATACGGACGGGAAATCAGCCCCAGCATTTT. As protein: CASRIRTGNQPQHF.

In its sample, this clonotype was seen once. The V call is TRBV7-9, the J call TRBJ1-1; TRBD1 agrees at 7 bases. The CDR3 length is 13 residues. Unmatched junction bases numbered 6, after V lost 6 bases and J lost 5 bases. Per germline, CDR1 SEHNR and CDR2 FQNEAQ (reference sequence). CDR3 DNA: TGTGCCAGCAGGCTACAGGGGCAAACTGAAGCTTTCTTT. Amino acids: CASRLQGQTEAFF.

In this sample, this clonotype turned up a few times. This chain links TRBV20-1 with TRBJ1-2; tentatively, D is TRBD1 (6 bases). CDR1 DFQATT and CDR2 SNEGSKA come from the germline V gene (reference sequence). V shed 2 bases and J shed 2 bases, with 9 bases lying between them. This CDR3 is 13 amino acids long. The CDR3 DNA is TGCAGTGCTAGAACAGGGCGAAACTATGGCTACACCTTC. Translated: CSARTGRNYGYTF.

This chain uses TRBV7-3 with TRBJ2-3; TRBD2 matches 10 bases. The V gene's germline CDR1 is SGHTA and CDR2 FQGTGA. This CDR3 spans 16 amino acids. After removal of 5 bases from V and 2 bases from J, the junction contained 7 bases not matched to a gene. DNA for the CDR3: TGTGCCAGCAGCCCCGTCGGACTAGCGGACACAGATACGCAGTATTTT. Amino acid sequence: CASSPVGLADTDTQYF.

Of note for this clonotype: Mismatch with germline at one junction end may stem from a read error. The V gene is TRBV4-2, the J gene TRBJ2-1; 12 bases agree with TRBD2. This CDR3 is built from 14 residues. The germline V gene encodes CDR1 LGHNA and CDR2 YNFKEQ. The CDR3 DNA reads TGTGCCAGCAGCCAAGAGCTAGCGGGAGGGCCCAGGCTCTTC. It codes for CASSQELAGGPRLF.

The CDR3 DNA follows: TGTGCCAGCAGCGGAGACCCTTATCCCTCTAGTTCACCCCTCCACTTT. This encodes CASSGDPYPSSSPLHF. The V and J genes are TRBV9 and TRBJ1-6; D not resolved. V was pared by 3 bases and J by 9 bases, with 19 bases between. The length of the CDR3 is 16 residues. Germline CDR1 is SGDLS and CDR2 is YYNGEE.

This clonotype was recorded a few times. This chain joins TRBV6-2 or TRBV6-3 and TRBJ1-5, with unresolved D. The CDR3 contains 13 residues. Germline V gene sequence: CDR1 MNHEY, CDR2 SVGEGT. V was clipped by 2 bases and J by 6 bases, with 8 bases between them. In DNA, the CDR3 is TGTGCCAGCAGTTACCGGCGGGGTCAGCCCCAGCATTTT. Translating gives CASSYRRGQPQHF.